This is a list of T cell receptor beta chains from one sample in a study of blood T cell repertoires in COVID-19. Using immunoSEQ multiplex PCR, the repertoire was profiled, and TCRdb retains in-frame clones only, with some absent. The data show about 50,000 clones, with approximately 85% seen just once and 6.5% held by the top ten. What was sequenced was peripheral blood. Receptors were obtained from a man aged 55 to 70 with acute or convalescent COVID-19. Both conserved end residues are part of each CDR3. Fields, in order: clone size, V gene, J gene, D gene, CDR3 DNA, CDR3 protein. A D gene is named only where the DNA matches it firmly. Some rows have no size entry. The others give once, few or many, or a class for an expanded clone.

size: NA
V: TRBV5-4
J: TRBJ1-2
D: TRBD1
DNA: TGTGCCAGCACCGCGGACAGGGGCTATGGCTACACCTTC
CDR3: CASTADRGYGYTF

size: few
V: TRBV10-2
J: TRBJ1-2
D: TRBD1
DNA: TGCGCCAGCACCCCCGGGACAGGGAACCTACATGGCTACACCTTC
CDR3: CASTPGTGNLHGYTF

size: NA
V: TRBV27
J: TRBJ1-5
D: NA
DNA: TGTGCCAGCAAAACAGGGAATAGCAATCAGCCCCAGCATTTT
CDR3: CASKTGNSNQPQHF

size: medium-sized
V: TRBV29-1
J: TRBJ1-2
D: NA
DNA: TGCAGCGTTGAAAGCCGATCTAACTATGGCTACACCTTC
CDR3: CSVESRSNYGYTF

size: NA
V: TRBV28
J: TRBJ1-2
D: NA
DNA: TGTGCCAGCACCCTCCGAAGCGGATGGGCCTATGGCTACACCTTC
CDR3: CASTLRSGWAYGYTF

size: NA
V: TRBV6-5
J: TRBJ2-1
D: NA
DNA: TGTGCCAGCAGTTTAGGACTGGCCTACAATGAGCAGTTCTTC
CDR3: CASSLGLAYNEQFF

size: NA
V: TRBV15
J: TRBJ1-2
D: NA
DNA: TGTGCCACCAGCAGAGACAGGGTGTCTGGCTACACCTTC
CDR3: CATSRDRVSGYTF

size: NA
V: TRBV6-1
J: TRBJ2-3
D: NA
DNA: TGTGCCAGTGCCCTGGTAGCGCTCACAGATACGCAGTATTTT
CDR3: CASALVALTDTQYF

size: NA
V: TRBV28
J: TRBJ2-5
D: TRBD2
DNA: TGTGCCAGCAACCCGGGAGGATGGGAGGAGACCCAGTACTTC
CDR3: CASNPGGWEETQYF

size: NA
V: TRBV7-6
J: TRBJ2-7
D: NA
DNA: TGTGCCAGCAGCTTAATGGCGGCGGGAGAGCAGTACTTC
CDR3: CASSLMAAGEQYF

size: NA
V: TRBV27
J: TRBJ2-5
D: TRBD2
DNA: TGTGCCAGCAGCCGTAGCGGGAGCTATGAGACCCAGTACTTC
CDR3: CASSRSGSYETQYF

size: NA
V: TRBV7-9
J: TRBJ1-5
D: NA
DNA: TGTGCCAGCAGCTTACAGGGACAGCCCCAGCATTTT
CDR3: CASSLQGQPQHF

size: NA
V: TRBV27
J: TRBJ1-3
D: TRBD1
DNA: TGTGCCAGCAGGACAGGGCCCTCTGGAAACACCATATATTTT
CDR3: CASRTGPSGNTIYF

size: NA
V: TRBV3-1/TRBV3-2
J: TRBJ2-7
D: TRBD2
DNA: TGTGCCAGCAGCCGGGCTAGCGGAGCCTACGAGCAGTACTTC
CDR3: CASSRASGAYEQYF

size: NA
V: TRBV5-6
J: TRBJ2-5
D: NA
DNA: TGTGCCAGCAGCTTAGGGGCCCAGTACTTC
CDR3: CASSLGAQYF

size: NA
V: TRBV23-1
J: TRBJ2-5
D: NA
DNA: TGCGCCAGCAGGCTTAGACAGGTTCTACAGTACCAAGAGACCCAGTACTTC
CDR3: CASRLRQVLQYQETQYF

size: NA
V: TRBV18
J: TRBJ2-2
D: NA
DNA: TGTGCCAGCTCACCCGCGGGACGTACCGGGGAGCTGTTTTTT
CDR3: CASSPAGRTGELFF

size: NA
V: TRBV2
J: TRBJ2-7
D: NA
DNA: TGTGCCAGCAGTGAAACACGACTTGAAGAGCAGTACTTC
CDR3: CASSETRLEEQYF

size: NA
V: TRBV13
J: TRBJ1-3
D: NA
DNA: TGTGCCAGCAGCGCCGGACAGTACTCTGGAAACACCATATATTTT
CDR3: CASSAGQYSGNTIYF

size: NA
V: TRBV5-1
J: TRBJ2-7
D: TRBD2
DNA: TGCGCCAGCAGCGCCGGGACTAGGCCGAACGAGCAGTACTTC
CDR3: CASSAGTRPNEQYF

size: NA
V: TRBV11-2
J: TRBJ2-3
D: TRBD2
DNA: TGTGCCAGCAGCTTAGGGGGCGGGAGGGCTACAGATACGCAGTATTTT
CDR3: CASSLGGGRATDTQYF

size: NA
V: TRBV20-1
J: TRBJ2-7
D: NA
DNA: TGCAGTGCTAGAGGACAGGAGTTC
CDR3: CSARGQEF

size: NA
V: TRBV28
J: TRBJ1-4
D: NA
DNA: TGTGCCAGCATGGGCCACAGGGCTACCCCAACTAATGAAAAACTGTTTTTT
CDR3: CASMGHRATPTNEKLFF

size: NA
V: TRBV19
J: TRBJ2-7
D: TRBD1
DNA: TGTGCCAGTAGTAACCCGGGACAGGGAGACTACGAGCAGTACTTC
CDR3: CASSNPGQGDYEQYF

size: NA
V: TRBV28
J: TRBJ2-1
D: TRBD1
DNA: TGTGCCAGCAGTAGTTGGACAGGAGGCAATGAGCAGTTCTTC
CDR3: CASSSWTGGNEQFF

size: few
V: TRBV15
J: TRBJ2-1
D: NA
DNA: TGTGCCACCAGCAGAGGCCTAGCAAGGACCTACAATGAGCAGTTCTTC
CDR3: CATSRGLARTYNEQFF

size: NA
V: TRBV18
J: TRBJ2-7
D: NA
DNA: TGTGCCAGCTCACCCGCGACAGACGCCTACGAGCAGTACTTC
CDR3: CASSPATDAYEQYF

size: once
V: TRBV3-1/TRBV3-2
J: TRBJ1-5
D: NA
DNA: TGTGCCAGCAGCCCCAAAGGGGTTCTAACGCCCCAGCATTTT
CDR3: CASSPKGVLTPQHF

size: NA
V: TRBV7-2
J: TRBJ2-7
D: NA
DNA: TGTGCCAGCAGCTTAGGTGGGCTAGCGAGCGAGCAGTACTTC
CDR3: CASSLGGLASEQYF

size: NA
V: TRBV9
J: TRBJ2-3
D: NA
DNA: TGTGCCAGCAGCGGCCGGGACTGGAAGCAGTATTTT
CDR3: CASSGRDWKQYF

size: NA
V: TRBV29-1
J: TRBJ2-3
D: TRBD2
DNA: TGCAGCGTCCAGCGGGAGGGGACAGATACGCAGTATTTT
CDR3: CSVQREGTDTQYF

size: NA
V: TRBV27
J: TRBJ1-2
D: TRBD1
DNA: TGTGCCAGCAGTTTAGGGGGACAGGGCAATGGCTACACCTTC
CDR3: CASSLGGQGNGYTF

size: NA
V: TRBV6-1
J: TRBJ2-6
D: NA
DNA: TGTGCCAGCAGTGAACGCCGGGGAGTCCCTGGGGCCAACGTCCTGACTTTC
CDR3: CASSERRGVPGANVLTF

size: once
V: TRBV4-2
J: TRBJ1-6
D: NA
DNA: TGTGCCAGCAGCCAACGCTTTGAAGGGGATTCACCCCTCCACTTT
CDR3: CASSQRFEGDSPLHF

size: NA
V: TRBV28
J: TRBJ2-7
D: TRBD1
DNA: TGTGCCAGCAGTTTCGCGACAGGGCAGCGGTACGAGCAGTACTTC
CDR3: CASSFATGQRYEQYF

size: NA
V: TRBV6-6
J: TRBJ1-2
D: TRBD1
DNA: TGTGCCAGCAGTTACGGACAGGGCACCTATGGCTACACCTTC
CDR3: CASSYGQGTYGYTF

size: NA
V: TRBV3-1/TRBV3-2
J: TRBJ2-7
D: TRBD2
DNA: TGTGCCAGCAGCCTTTCGCTAGCGGGCTACGAGCAGTACTTC
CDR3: CASSLSLAGYEQYF

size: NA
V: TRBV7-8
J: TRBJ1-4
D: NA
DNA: TGTGCCAGCAGCTTACTGAACCTAAAAAATGAAAAACTGTTTTTT
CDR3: CASSLLNLKNEKLFF

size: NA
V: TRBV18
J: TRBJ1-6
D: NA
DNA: TGTGCCAGCTCATCTTCGGACAGTCGGAATTCACCCCTCCACTTT
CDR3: CASSSSDSRNSPLHF

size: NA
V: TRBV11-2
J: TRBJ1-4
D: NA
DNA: TGTGCCAGCTGTAAATGGGGAGCAACTCGGAATGAAAAACTGTTTTTT
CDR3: CASCKWGATRNEKLFF

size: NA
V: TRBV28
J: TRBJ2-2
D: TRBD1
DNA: TGTGCCAGCAGCCCACCTGAGGGACAGGGGTGGCTAGCGGCGAACACCGGGGAGCTGTTTTTT
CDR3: CASSPPEGQGWLAANTGELFF

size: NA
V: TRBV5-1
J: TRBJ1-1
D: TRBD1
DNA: TGCGCCAGCAGTTACACCCGGGACAGAGAAGCTTTCTTT
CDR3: CASSYTRDREAFF

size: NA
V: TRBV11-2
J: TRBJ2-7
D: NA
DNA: TGTGCCAGCAGCCCCGACAGGCTCACCTACGAGCAGTACTTC
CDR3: CASSPDRLTYEQYF

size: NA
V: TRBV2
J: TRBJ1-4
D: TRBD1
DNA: TGTGCCAGCAGTGGACAGGGGGGTGAAAAACTGTTTTTT
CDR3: CASSGQGGEKLFF

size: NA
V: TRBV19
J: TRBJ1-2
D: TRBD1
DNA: TGTGCCAGTCTTGGACAGGGCGGAGGCTACACCTTC
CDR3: CASLGQGGGYTF

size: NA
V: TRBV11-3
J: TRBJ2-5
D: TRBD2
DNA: TGTGCCAGCAGCTTAGGAGGGGAGGGGCAGACCCAGTACTTC
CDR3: CASSLGGEGQTQYF

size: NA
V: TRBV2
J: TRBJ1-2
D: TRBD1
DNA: TGTGCCAGCTCCGACAGGGGTGGAGGTGGCTACACCTTC
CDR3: CASSDRGGGGYTF

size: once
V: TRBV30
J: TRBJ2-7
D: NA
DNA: TGTGCCTGGAGTCCCAAGGGAGCCCTAAGCTCCTACGAGCAGTACTTC
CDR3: CAWSPKGALSSYEQYF

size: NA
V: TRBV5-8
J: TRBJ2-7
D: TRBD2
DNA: TGTGCCAGCAGTAGGACTAGCGGGACCTACGAGCAGTACTTC
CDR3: CASSRTSGTYEQYF